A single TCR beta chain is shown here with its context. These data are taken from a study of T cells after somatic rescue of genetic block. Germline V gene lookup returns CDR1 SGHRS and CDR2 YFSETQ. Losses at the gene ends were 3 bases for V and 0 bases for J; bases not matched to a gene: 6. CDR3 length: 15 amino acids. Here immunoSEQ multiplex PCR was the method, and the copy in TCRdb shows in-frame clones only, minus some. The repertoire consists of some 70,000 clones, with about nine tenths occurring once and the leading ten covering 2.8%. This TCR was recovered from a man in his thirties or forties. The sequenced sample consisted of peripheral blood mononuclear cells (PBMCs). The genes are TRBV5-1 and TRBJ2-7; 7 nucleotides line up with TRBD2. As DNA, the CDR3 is TGCGCCAGCAGCTCGGGACGCGGGAGCTCCTACGAGCAGTACTTC. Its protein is CASSSGRGSSYEQYF.